This T cell receptor beta chain was sequenced during a study of Ad26.COV2.S vaccination and SARS-CoV-2 variants. Study-level background: Dosing was one shot or two shots 56 days apart.

Study-wide findings and caveats: Vaccine recipients showed a spike-specific TCR breadth that was higher than in placebo recipients.

Measured with immunoSEQ multiplex PCR; TCRdb has only the in-frame clones, and not every one. The data show fewer than 500,000 clones, 89% seen once. The treatment: approximately 18 received Ad26.COV2.S at low or high dose, single or two shots; about 5 received placebo; per-sample allocation not given. Samples came from day 63 after the first vaccine or placebo injection. Germline CDR1 is SGHNT and CDR2 is YENEEA. This CDR3 is built from 14 residues. V was clipped by 4 bases and J by 6 bases, with 15 bases between them. Details on this clone: Its specificity is unknown.

Sequencing was performed on peripheral blood, taken in a trial of Ad26.COV2.S vaccine versus placebo. The receptor was derived from a person between 18 and 65 years old who received the Ad26.COV2.S COVID-19 vaccine or a placebo. The rearrangement joins TRBV11-3 to TRBJ1-2; maybe TRBD1 (5 bases). The chain's CDR3 is CASSSNHRLNGYTF. DNA for the CDR3: TGTGCCAGCAGCTCCAATCACAGGCTCAATGGCTACACCTTC.